This T cell receptor (beta chain) was captured in a study of cytomegalovirus exposure and HLA in healthy donors. Turning to the study itself: When 350 to 500 donors were genotyped, roughly 82% of them were found to fall in the Caucasian-associated ancestry cluster.

The primer mix had 60 Vbeta and 13 Jbeta primers. The protocol was immunoSEQ multiplex PCR, while the TCRdb copy is restricted to in-frame clones and leaves out a portion. This sample yields about 190,000 clones, of which approximately 80% are seen a single time; 10% belongs to the top ten. Study findings and constraints: Segments of the TCR beta V type were, in most cases, productive about 87% or about 30% of the time in an earlier analysis.

Regarding this clone: What it binds is not known.

Trimming took 3 bases from V and 1 from J; bases not matched to a gene: 6. Germline CDR1 and CDR2: SGHNT and YYREEE (reference sequence). The CDR3 extends over 15 amino acids. Input material: PBMCs. V and J are TRBV5-4 and TRBJ1-1; 7 bases are shared with TRBD1. This TCR was sampled from a woman between 50 and 59 years old in good health and CMV-seropositive. This chain's CDR3 is CASSSAGQQNTEAFF. CDR3 in DNA: TGTGCCAGCAGCTCGGCGGGACAGCAGAACACTGAAGCTTTCTTT.